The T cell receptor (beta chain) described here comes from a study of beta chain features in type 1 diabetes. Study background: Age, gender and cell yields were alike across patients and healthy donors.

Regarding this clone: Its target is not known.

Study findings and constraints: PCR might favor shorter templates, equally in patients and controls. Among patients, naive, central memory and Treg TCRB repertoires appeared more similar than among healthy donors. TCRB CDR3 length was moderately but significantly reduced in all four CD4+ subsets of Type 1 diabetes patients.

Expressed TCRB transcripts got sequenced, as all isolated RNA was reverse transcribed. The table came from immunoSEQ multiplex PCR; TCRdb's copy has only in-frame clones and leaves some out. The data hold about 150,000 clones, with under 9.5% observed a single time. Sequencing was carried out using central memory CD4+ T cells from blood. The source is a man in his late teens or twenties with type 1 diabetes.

The CDR3 region is CASSLVWRANVLTF. CDR3 nucleotide sequence: TGTGCCAGCAGTTTGGTCTGGCGGGCCAACGTCCTGACTTTC. The chain joins TRBV6-5 to TRBJ2-6; D is undetermined. Germline V gene data show CDR1 as MNHEY and CDR2 as SVGAGI. V lost 4 bases and J lost 5, with 9 bases in between. The CDR3 is made up of 14 amino acids.